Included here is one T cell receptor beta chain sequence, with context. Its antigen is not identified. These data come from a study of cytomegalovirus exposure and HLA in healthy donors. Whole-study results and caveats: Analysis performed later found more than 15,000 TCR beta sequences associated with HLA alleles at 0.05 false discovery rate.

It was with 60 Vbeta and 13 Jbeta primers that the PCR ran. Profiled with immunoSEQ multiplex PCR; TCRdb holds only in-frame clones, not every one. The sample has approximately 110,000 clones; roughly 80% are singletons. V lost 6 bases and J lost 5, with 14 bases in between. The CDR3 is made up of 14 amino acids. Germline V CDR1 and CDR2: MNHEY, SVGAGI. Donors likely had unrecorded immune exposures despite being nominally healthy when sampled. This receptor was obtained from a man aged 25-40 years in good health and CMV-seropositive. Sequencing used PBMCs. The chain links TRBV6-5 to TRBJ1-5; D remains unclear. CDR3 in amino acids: CASSPFRRHQPQHF. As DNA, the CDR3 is TGTGCCAGCAGCCCCTTCCGGAGGCATCAGCCCCAGCATTTT.